This T cell receptor (beta chain) was documented in a study of graft-versus-host responses after intestinal transplantation. Whole-study context: Recipients underwent multivisceral, liver-intestinal, or isolated intestinal transplants. Induction with anti-thymocyte globulin, then tacrolimus and steroids for around three years, was given to all recipients. Findings and limits, study-wide: Where graft-donor T cell macrochimerism was present, patients had high graft-versus-host to host-versus-graft clonal ratios in allografts.

Germline assignment: CDR1 MNHEY and CDR2 SMNVEV (reference sequence). This CDR3 region has 16 residues. Trimming shortened V by 1 base and J by 1 base, and 14 bases separated the two germline ends. For this clone: Its antigen is currently unknown.

Measured with immunoSEQ multiplex PCR; TCRdb has only the in-frame clones, and not every one. The sample has some 41,000 clones, about nine tenths seen once; the top ten hold roughly 7.1%. The origin of this receptor is a human patient who received an intestinal transplant, so some T cells may come from the graft donor. The gene calls are TRBV27 and TRBJ2-7; TRBD2 is a possible D gene (6 bases). The specimen comprised PBMCs, sampled 260 to 280 days after transplant. CDR3 residues: CASSLFLKRASYEQYF. For the CDR3, the DNA is TGTGCCAGCAGTTTATTCCTGAAGCGGGCATCCTACGAGCAGTACTTC.